The 3 T cell receptor beta chains reported below all come from one sample, sequenced in a study of blood T cell repertoires in COVID-19. Produced via immunoSEQ multiplex PCR; TCRdb's table is partial and in-frame only. The sample consists of hundreds of thousands of clones, approximately 89% of them appearing once. The source material was peripheral blood. The receptors were sampled from a woman aged 45-65 years with COVID-19, enrolled during active disease.

The chain links TRBV2 to TRBJ2-7, with a tentative D call TRBD1 (5 bases). The germline CDR1 and CDR2 sequences are SNHLY and FYNNEI. V was pared by 1 base and J by 7 bases, with 11 bases between. The length of the CDR3 is 13 residues. The CDR3 nucleotides read TGTGCCAGCAGTGAAGGGCAGGGATCAGAGCAGTACTTC. Translation gives CASSEGQGSEQYF.

The CDR3 DNA reads as TGTGCCTGGAGGAAAGGAGGAGGGTTCAGCAATCAGCCCCAGCATTTT. Its protein is CAWRKGGGFSNQPQHF. This chain links TRBV30 with TRBJ1-5, with D hard to call. V was trimmed by 3 bases and J by 1 base, leaving 16 bases between them. The germline V gene encodes CDR1 GTSNPN and CDR2 SVGIG (reference sequence). The CDR3 runs to 16 residues.

This chain links TRBV21-1 with TRBJ1-1. TRBV21-1 is tagged as a pseudogene. The CDR3 consists of 14 residues. The CDR3 nucleotides are TGTGCCAGCAGCAAAGCCAACCTAGTGCCTAAAGCTTTCTTT. This sequence encodes CASSKANLVPKAFF.